These T cell receptor beta chains were read from a single sample in a study of T cell responses to AZD1222 COVID-19 vaccine. Clones were read by immunoSEQ multiplex PCR, and TCRdb kept only the in-frame ones, dropping some. The profile shows roughly 120,000 clones, about 88% of them singletons. The sequenced sample was peripheral blood, obtained on day 0 of AZD1222 vaccination. These receptors were collected from an adult in good health. Each CDR3 is given without its conserved first and last residue.

>TRBV29-1|TRBJ2-1|15
SVPRDRGKGSYNEQF
>TRBV19|TRBJ2-1|9
ASSIGHGQF
>TRBV28|TRBJ2-5|17
ASSPPLGQRGPFQETQY
>TRBV11-2|TRBJ1-1|15
ASSLGDSPPMNTEAF
>TRBV7-9|TRBJ2-5|12
ASSFTTGGETQY
>TRBV11-2|TRBJ1-2|13
ASSSPGQGRYGYT
>TRBV27|TRBJ1-2|13
ASSPLQGFVAGYT
>TRBV3-1/TRBV3-2|TRBJ1-2|12
ASSQERGLGGYT
>TRBV7-2|TRBJ2-5|15
ASSLALRGGPKETQY
>TRBV7-9|TRBJ1-2|11
ASSLEDPYGYT
>TRBV19|TRBJ2-2|15
ASRGGLAGPNTGELF
>TRBV19|TRBJ1-4|11
ASSVLTAEKLF
>TRBV2|TRBJ1-6|14
ASSAAGTGTNSPLH
>TRBV2|TRBJ2-1|13
ASSDTRTGVRGQF
>TRBV7-9|TRBJ1-1|15
ASSLAPRGRMNTEAF
>TRBV19|TRBJ2-1|12
ASSILRGVNEQF
>TRBV29-1|TRBJ1-5|14
SVGGTEQGVGQPQH
>TRBV6-5|TRBJ1-5|12
ASRGQGERQPQH
>TRBV5-5|TRBJ1-1|13
ASSLLGRLNTEAF
>TRBV3-1/TRBV3-2|TRBJ1-2|15
ASSQDLLGVSNYGYT
>TRBV27|TRBJ1-5|12
ASRGPITGQPQH
>TRBV9|TRBJ2-1|11
ASSLGLAREQF
>TRBV3-1/TRBV3-2|TRBJ2-5|14
ASSPGQGPVRETQY
>TRBV7-9|TRBJ1-2|12
ASSLGQANYGYT
>TRBV5-6|TRBJ2-7|13
ASSSGTGSSYEQY
>TRBV25-1|TRBJ1-2|12
ASSAPTRNYGYT
>TRBV7-9|TRBJ2-5|14
ASARVSGRGGETQY
>TRBV19|TRBJ1-1|13
ASSIGLNMNTEAF
>TRBV7-2|TRBJ2-7|13
ASSPRGSQQAEQY
>TRBV15|TRBJ2-3|14
ATRGIAGEITDTQY
>TRBV18|TRBJ2-1|9
ASSQGDEQF
>TRBV19|TRBJ2-5|12
ASSLTGAGETQY
>TRBV7-2|TRBJ1-4|16
ASSLRTVGGLTNEKLF
>TRBV7-9|TRBJ2-7|15
ASSRSTGGTIQYEQY
>TRBV12-3/TRBV12-4|TRBJ2-3|10
ASSLMGYDEY
>TRBV6-2/TRBV6-3|TRBJ2-7|11
ASSNPGTPSGY
>TRBV2|TRBJ2-5|10
ARTDPGGTQY
>TRBV28|TRBJ1-2|9
ASSWMSGYT
>TRBV18|TRBJ1-2|14
ASSPEGLGLNYGYT
>TRBV5-1|TRBJ2-1|12
ASSLGTANNEQF
>TRBV7-9|TRBJ1-2|14
ASSPAGGQTNYGYT
>TRBV2|TRBJ2-7|10
ASRGPTYEQY
>TRBV5-4|TRBJ2-5|18
ASSIGGRGTSGVLGETQY
>TRBV5-1|TRBJ2-2|13
ASSSGQGISGELF
>TRBV5-1|TRBJ1-2|14
ASSLNYPGPNYGYT
>TRBV13|TRBJ1-1|11
ASSVDSNTEAF
>TRBV3-1/TRBV3-2|TRBJ2-2|14
ASSMGGRVSTGELF
>TRBV15|TRBJ1-5|13
ATSRDRGSNQPQH
>TRBV2|TRBJ2-7|10
ASSNRAYEQY
>TRBV19|TRBJ2-1|13
ASSTLRYTYNEQF
>TRBV6-5|TRBJ1-5|12
ASSYGQAAEPQH
>TRBV9|TRBJ2-5|11
ASSAPNQETQY
>TRBV6-1|TRBJ2-7|13
ASSEVATARDEQY
>TRBV7-2|TRBJ1-3|14
ASSLVRRSSGNTIY
>TRBV21-1|TRBJ2-2|14
ASSPRTGHNTGELF
>TRBV27|TRBJ1-2|12
ASRSGPTHYGYT
>TRBV6-5|TRBJ2-5|13
ASSYHTGRQETQY
>TRBV28|TRBJ1-1|13
ASRDRALPNTEAF
>TRBV28|TRBJ1-1|13
ASTNQGHRNTEAF